The entry that follows covers one T cell receptor beta chain sequence. As yet, its antigen is unknown. This entry is derived from a study of Ad26.COV2.S vaccination and SARS-CoV-2 variants. Overall study findings and caveats: TCR breadth and depth analyses may have underestimated total T cell responses. Similar non-spike TCR breadth was seen in vaccine and placebo recipients.

The treatment: around 19 received Ad26.COV2.S at low or high dose, single or two shots; about 5 received placebo; per-sample allocation not given. At day 63 after the first vaccine or placebo injection, samples were drawn. At a Boston site, the person donating was an adult of 18-55 years. What was given as vaccine was an Ad26 vector encoding Wuhan-strain SARS-CoV-2 spike. Measured with immunoSEQ multiplex PCR; TCRdb has only the in-frame clones, and not every one. The sample has about 680,000 clones, about 89% seen once. This receptor was obtained from a person between 18 and 60 years old who received the Ad26.COV2.S COVID-19 vaccine or a placebo. Sequenced here: peripheral blood, sampled in a trial of Ad26.COV2.S vaccine versus placebo.

In DNA form, the CDR3 reads TGTGCCAGCAGCTATATGATTAATGAAAAACTGTTTTTT. Its protein is CASSYMINEKLFF. The chain combines TRBV2 with TRBJ1-4; no reliable D call. V was clipped by 6 bases and J by 4 bases, with 9 bases between them. This CDR3 is built from 13 residues. In germline, CDR1 is SNHLY, CDR2 FYNNEI. Combining the CDR3 with reference TRBV2 and TRBJ1-4 gives the whole variable domain EPEVTQTPSHQVTQMGQEVILRCVPISNHLYFYWYRQILGQKVEFLVSFYNNEISEKSEIFDDQFSVERPDGSNFTLKIRSTKLEDSAMYFCASSYMINEKLFFGSGTQLSVL.